This T cell receptor beta chain was observed in a study of shared T cell receptors in the human thymus. The method was immunoSEQ multiplex PCR; TCRdb's version includes in-frame clones alone and lacks a portion of them. The sample consists of approximately 580,000 clones, about 80% of them appearing once. This clone was observed a single time. J was trimmed by 2 bases and V by 5 bases; bases with no gene match: 5. CDR3 length: 15 residues. Germline assignment: CDR1 MNHNS and CDR2 SASEGT. These data also featured in a second study, about human thymus T cells. Per that study: Donation was from healthy Finnish infants who were having corrective surgery that addressed congenital heart defects. Obtained as resections during corrective heart surgery, the thymus tissue was then studied.

The sequence was collected from a boy less than two years old with a congenital heart defect. Sequencing was performed on thymocytes. V gene TRBV6-1 combines with J gene TRBJ2-3; 9 bases are shared with TRBD2. DNA for the CDR3: TGTGCCAGCAGTCCACTAGCGGGCCCCACAGATACGCAGTATTTT. Protein product: CASSPLAGPTDTQYF.